This T cell receptor (beta chain) was identified during a study of T cells in lung cancer brain metastases. The wider study: Most of the roughly 20 patients had no interval therapy between resections.

Paired samples had equal genomic DNA input, ranging 2.24 to 4.92 ug. The table came from immunoSEQ multiplex PCR; TCRdb's copy has only in-frame clones and leaves some out. The table lists thousands of clones, around 87% of them singletons, with 11% in the top ten. Notes on this clone: Antigen unknown. The junction and the germline gene differ at one end; a read error may be behind it.

Tumor areas were macrodissected from a few deparaffinized, unstained approximately 10 um sections guided by marked H&E slides. Study-level results: The analysis could not control for preoperative corticosteroids affecting T cell infiltration in brain metastases.

The CDR3 covers 14 residues. Per germline, CDR1 SGHAT and CDR2 FQNNGV. Material: tumor tissue from the primary lung tumor. This chain connects TRBV11-2 to TRBJ2-7; a possible D gene is TRBD1 (6 bases). The clonotype comes from a man aged 60 to 75 with non-small cell lung cancer. CDR3 nucleotides: TGTGTCAGCAGCCCACAGGGTATGGGCGACGAGCAGTACTTC. It is translated as CVSSPQGMGDEQYF.